The sample holds a few counts of the clone carrying this T cell receptor (beta chain). What it binds is unknown. Unique molecular identifiers were used to barcode this TCRbeta library. TCRdb re-called the PCR reads through MiXCR, storing one row per CDR3 protein. Here the sample spans about 1,000,000 distinct CDR3 sequences, about 26% being singletons. The data are from a study of T-cell reconstitution after alpha-beta-depleted transplantation in children. Looked up from germline, CDR1 is DFQATT and CDR2 is SNEGSKA (reference sequence). Trimming shortened V by 5 bases and J by 3 bases, and 8 bases separated the two germline ends. This CDR3 has 12 amino acids. Whole-study findings and limits: Certain patients had high TCRbeta diversity at day 60, and it came from recipient T cells and thymic progenitors that survived.

Sequencing was performed on PBMCs, mostly from graft donor cells, taken 360 days after TCRalphabeta/CD19-depleted stem cell transplant. The chain is built from TRBV20-1 and TRBJ1-5; D ambiguous. This TCR was sampled from a boy younger than two who had a stem cell transplant for SCID, so the T cells may come from the graft donor. CDR3 in amino acids: CSARSPNQPQHF. The CDR3, as DNA: TGCAGTGCTCGATCCCCCAATCAGCCCCAGCATTTT.